What follows is one T cell receptor (beta chain) and its context. Its antigen is still unknown. In germline, CDR1 is SGHRS, CDR2 YFSETQ. The CDR3 sequence is 13 residues long. V gave up 4 bases and J gave up 1 base, with 8 bases separating them. Amplification used 60 Vbeta primers and 13 Jbeta primers. Assay used: immunoSEQ multiplex PCR; TCRdb lists only in-frame clones, some missing. This sample has 200,000 or so clones, with over 70% found just once. This sample stems from a study of cytomegalovirus exposure and HLA in healthy donors. The study's findings and limits: Among TCR beta chains of equal frequency, HLA-associated ones were more clonally expanded in a later analysis. In an earlier analysis, in some 600 donors, most V segments appeared productive either ~90% or ~30% of the time.

The sample taken for sequencing was PBMCs. The sequence was obtained from a woman between 18 and 29 years old in good health and CMV-seropositive. The V gene is TRBV5-1, the J gene TRBJ1-1, with D perhaps TRBD1 (6 bases). The CDR3 sequence: CASSTGPNTEAFF. The CDR3, as DNA: TGCGCCAGCAGCACAGGGCCGAACACTGAAGCTTTCTTT.